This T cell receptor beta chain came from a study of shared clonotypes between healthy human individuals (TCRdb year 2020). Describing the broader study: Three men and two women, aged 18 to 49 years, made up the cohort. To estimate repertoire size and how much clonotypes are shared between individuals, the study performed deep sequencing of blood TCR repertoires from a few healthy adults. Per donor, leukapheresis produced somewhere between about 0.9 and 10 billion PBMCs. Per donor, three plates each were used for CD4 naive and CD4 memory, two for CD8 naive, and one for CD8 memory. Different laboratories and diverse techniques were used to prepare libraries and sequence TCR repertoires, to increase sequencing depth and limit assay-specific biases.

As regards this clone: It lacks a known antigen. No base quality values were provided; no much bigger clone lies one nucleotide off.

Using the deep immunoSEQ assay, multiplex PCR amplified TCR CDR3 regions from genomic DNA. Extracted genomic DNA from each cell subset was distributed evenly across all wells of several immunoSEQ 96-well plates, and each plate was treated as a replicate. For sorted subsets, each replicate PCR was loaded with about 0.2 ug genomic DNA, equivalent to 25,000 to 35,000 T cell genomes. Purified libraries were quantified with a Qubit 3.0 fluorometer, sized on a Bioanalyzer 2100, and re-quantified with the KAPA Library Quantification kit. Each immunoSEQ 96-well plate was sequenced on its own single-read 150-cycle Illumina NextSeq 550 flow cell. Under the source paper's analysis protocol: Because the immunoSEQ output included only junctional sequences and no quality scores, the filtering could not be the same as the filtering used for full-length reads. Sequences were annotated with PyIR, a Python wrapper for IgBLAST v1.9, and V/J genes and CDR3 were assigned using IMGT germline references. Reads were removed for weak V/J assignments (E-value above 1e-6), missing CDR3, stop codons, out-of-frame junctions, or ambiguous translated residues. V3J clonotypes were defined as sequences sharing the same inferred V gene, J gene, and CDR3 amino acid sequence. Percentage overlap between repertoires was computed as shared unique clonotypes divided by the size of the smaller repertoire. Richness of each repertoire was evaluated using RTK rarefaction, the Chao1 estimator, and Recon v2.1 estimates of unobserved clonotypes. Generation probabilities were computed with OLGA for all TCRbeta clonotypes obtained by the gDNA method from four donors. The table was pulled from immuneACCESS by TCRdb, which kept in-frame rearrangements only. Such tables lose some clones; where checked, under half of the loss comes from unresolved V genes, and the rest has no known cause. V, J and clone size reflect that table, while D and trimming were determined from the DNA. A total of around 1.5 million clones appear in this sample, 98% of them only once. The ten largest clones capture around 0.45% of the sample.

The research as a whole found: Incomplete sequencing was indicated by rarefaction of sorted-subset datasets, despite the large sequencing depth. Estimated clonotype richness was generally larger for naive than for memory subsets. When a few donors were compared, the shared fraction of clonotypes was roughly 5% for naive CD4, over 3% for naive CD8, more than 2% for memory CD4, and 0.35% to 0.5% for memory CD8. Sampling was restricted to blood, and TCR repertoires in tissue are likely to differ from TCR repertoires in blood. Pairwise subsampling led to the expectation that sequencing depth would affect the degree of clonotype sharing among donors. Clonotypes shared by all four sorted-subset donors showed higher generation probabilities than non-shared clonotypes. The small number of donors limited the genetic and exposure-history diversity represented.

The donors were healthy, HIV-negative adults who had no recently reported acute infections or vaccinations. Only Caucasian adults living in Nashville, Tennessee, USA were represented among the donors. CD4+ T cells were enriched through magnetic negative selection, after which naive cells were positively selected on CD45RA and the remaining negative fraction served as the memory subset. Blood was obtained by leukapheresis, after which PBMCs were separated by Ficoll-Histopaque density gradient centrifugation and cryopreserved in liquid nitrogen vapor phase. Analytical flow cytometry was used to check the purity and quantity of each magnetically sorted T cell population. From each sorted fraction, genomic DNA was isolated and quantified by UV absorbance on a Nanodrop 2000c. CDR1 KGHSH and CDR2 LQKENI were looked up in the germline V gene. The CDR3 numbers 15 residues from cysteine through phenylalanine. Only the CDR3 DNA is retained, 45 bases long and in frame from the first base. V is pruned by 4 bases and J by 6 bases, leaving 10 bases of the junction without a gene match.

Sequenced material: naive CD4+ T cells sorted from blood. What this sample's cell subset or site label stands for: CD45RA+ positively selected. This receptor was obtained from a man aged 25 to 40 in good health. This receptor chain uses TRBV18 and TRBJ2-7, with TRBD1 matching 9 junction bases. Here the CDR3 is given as CASSLPDRGLAEQYF. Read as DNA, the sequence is TGTGCCAGCTCACTGCCGGACAGGGGTTTAGCCGAGCAGTACTTC.